This is a list of T cell receptor beta chains from one sample in a study of T-cell memory formation after mild COVID-19. One entry per CDR3 protein results from TCRdb running MiXCR on the 5' RACE reads. This table has 150,000 to 200,000 distinct CDR3 sequences, about 14% appearing once. Sequencing was done on a sample of PBMCs or a T cell subset sorted from them (not recorded which). The receptors come from an adult woman who had mild COVID-19 (a few samples of this study predate the infection). Cell type and time point are not known. Both conserved end residues are part of each CDR3. A D gene is named only where the DNA matches it firmly. Rows give clone size only sometimes, using once, few, many, or a class for an expanded clone.

clone_size j_call v_call d_call cdr3_nt cdr3_aa
few TRBJ2-1 TRBV12-3/TRBV12-4 . TGTGCCAGCAGTTTACGGGGGCTAGGTATTTACAATGAGCAGTTCTTC CASSLRGLGIYNEQFF
. TRBJ2-7 TRBV25-1 . TGTGTCACCCGGGACATCTCCTACGAGCAGTACTTC CVTRDISYEQYF
few TRBJ2-3 TRBV7-2 . TGTGCCAGCAGCCAACCCGGGGGACAGACAGATACGCAGTATTTT CASSQPGGQTDTQYF
. TRBJ2-7 TRBV27 TRBD2 TGTGCCAGCAGTTTCGGCCGGGAGGGAGAGCAGTACTTC CASSFGREGEQYF
few TRBJ2-7 TRBV28 . TGTGCCAGCAGTTTAGAACGGCTGTCCTCCTACGAGCAGTACTTC CASSLERLSSYEQYF
few TRBJ2-3 TRBV3-1 . TGTGCCAGCAGCCAAGATTTAAGTCGCGCGCTCTGGGATACGCAGTATTTT CASSQDLSRALWDTQYF
. TRBJ2-7 TRBV6-5 . TGTGCCAGCAGTTACTCGAATCAAGGGGACGAGCAGTACTTC CASSYSNQGDEQYF
. TRBJ2-5 TRBV2 TRBD2 TGTGCCAGCACCGAAGAGGCTAGCGGGAGGGCCGGTGAGACCCAGTACTTC CASTEEASGRAGETQYF
few TRBJ2-7 TRBV11-3 TRBD1 TGTGCCAGCAGCAGCGGACAGGGCAAGTACGAGCAGTACTTC CASSSGQGKYEQYF
. TRBJ2-3 TRBV7-2 TRBD2 TGTGCCAGCAGCCCCACCACCGCTAGCGGGGCTACTAGCACAGATACGCAGTATTTT CASSPTTASGATSTDTQYF
. TRBJ2-3 TRBV10-3 TRBD2 TGTGCCATCAGTGACCTGACTAGCGGAGGCCCAGATACGCAGTATTTT CAISDLTSGGPDTQYF
few TRBJ2-3 TRBV29-1 . TGCAGCGTTGAAGAATCAGATACGCAGTATTTT CSVEESDTQYF
. TRBJ2-1 TRBV12-3/TRBV12-4 . TGTGCCAGCAGCCGTACAATATATGAGCAGTTCTTC CASSRTIYEQFF
. TRBJ2-7 TRBV6-5 . TGTGCCAGCACTAGGGGTATCGAGCAGTACTTC CASTRGIEQYF
. TRBJ1-1 TRBV20-1 . TGCAGTGCTAGCTTGACTGGCACTGAAGCTTTCTTT CSASLTGTEAFF
few TRBJ2-3 TRBV5-1 . TGCGCCAGCAGCTTGGGCGGTTTAGGGGGAGGCGGCACAGATACGCAGTATTTT CASSLGGLGGGGTDTQYF
. TRBJ2-3 TRBV5-1 . TGCGCCAGCAGCCAGGACTTCACAGATACGCAGTATTTT CASSQDFTDTQYF
. TRBJ2-5 TRBV6-2/TRBV6-3 TRBD2 TGTGCCACCCGGGTAGCGGGAGATCGGGAGACCCAGTACTTC CATRVAGDRETQYF
. TRBJ2-7 TRBV6-1 TRBD1 TGTGCCAGCAGTGGGCTATCCAGGGACAGGCCAACGAATCCCATTTTATCCTCCTACGAGCAGTACTTC CASSGLSRDRPTNPILSSYEQYF
. TRBJ2-5 TRBV5-5 . TGTGCCAGCAGCTTGGGCAGCCAAGAGACCCAGTACTTC CASSLGSQETQYF
few TRBJ2-7 TRBV20-1 . TGCAGTGCAAGGAAGGGCTACGAGCAGTACTTC CSARKGYEQYF
. TRBJ2-1 TRBV29-1 . TGCAGCGTTGAAGTAGGGGGATTCCCCTACAATGAGCAGTTCTTC CSVEVGGFPYNEQFF
. TRBJ1-1 TRBV10-3 TRBD1 TGTGCCATCAGGGCCCCCGGACAGGGTCACACTGAAGCTTTCTTT CAIRAPGQGHTEAFF
. TRBJ2-3 TRBV15 . TGTGCCACCAGCTCCCTCGAAGATACGCAGTATTTT CATSSLEDTQYF
few TRBJ1-1 TRBV12-5 . TGTGCTAGTGGTTTGGCGAACACTGAAGCTTTCTTT CASGLANTEAFF
. TRBJ1-1 TRBV6-6 . TGTGCCAGCAGTTATTTCGGGCGTGGGGCTGAAGCTTTCTTT CASSYFGRGAEAFF
few TRBJ2-1 TRBV7-9 TRBD1 TGTGCCAGCAGCTTAGTTGCAAGGGACAGGGCGTTCTTC CASSLVARDRAFF
. TRBJ2-3 TRBV5-1 . TGCGCCAGCAGCTTATTGGAGGCACTAGGAGATACGCAGTATTTT CASSLLEALGDTQYF
. TRBJ2-2 TRBV7-9 . TGTGCCAGCAGCTTAGTATCTAGTCTGAACACCGGGGAGCTGTTTTTT CASSLVSSLNTGELFF
. TRBJ2-1 TRBV6-2/TRBV6-3 . TGTGCCAGCAGTTCCCTCTTCAGCGAGCAGTTCTTC CASSSLFSEQFF
few TRBJ2-3 TRBV12-3/TRBV12-4 TRBD2 TGTGCCAGCAGAGCGGGGAGCACAGATACGCAGTATTTT CASRAGSTDTQYF
. TRBJ2-1 TRBV14 . TGTGCCAGCAGCCAAGATCCAGCTTTCGATGAGCAGTTCTTC CASSQDPAFDEQFF